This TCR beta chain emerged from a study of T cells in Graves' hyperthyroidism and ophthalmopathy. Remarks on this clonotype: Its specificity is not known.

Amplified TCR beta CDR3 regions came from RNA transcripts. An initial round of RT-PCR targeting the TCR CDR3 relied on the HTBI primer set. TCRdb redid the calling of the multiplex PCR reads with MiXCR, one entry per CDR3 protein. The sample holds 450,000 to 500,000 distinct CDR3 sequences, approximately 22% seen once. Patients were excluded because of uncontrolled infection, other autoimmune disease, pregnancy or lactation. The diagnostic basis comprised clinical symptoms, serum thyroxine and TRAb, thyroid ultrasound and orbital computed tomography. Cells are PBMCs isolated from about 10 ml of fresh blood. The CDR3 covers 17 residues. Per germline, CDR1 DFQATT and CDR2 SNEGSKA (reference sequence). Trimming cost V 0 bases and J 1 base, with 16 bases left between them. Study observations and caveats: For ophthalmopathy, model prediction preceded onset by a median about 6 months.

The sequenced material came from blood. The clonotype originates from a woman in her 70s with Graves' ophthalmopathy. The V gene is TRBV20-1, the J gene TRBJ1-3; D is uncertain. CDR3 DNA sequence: TGCAGTGCTAGAGATGCGAGACGGACCTCTTCTGGAAACACCATATATTTT. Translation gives CSARDARRTSSGNTIYF.